Following are 30 T cell receptor beta chains from one sample sequenced in a study of cytomegalovirus exposure and HLA in healthy donors. The PCR had 60 Vbeta and 13 Jbeta primers. Produced via immunoSEQ multiplex PCR; TCRdb's table is partial and in-frame only. Counted here are over 150,000 clones, over 70% occurring once; the ten biggest clones make up around 2.4%. Sequenced input: PBMCs. The receptors were sampled from a woman aged 30 to 39 in good health and CMV-seronegative.

This chain links TRBV7-2 with TRBJ2-3; 9 nucleotides agree with TRBD2. The CDR3 totals 16 residues. V trimming: 5 bases; J trimming: 0 bases; junction bases outside the gene matches: 6. The germline gives CDR1 SGHTA, CDR2 FQGNSA. The CDR3: CASSAGLATSTDTQYF. In DNA form, the CDR3 reads TGTGCCAGCAGCGCGGGACTAGCAACTAGCACAGATACGCAGTATTTT.

J is TRBJ1-4 and V is TRBV7-2; weak D call: TRBD1 (5 bases). The CDR3 is 16 amino acids. Trimming removed 5 bases at V and 0 bases at J, with 13 bases between. The germline V gene encodes CDR1 SGHTA and CDR2 FQGNSA. The CDR3 region is CASSLYGHSTNEKLFF. The CDR3 DNA is TGTGCCAGCAGCCTCTACGGACATTCAACTAATGAAAAACTGTTTTTT.

The chain joins TRBV7-3 to TRBJ2-1; 9 bases align to TRBD2. After removal of 5 bases from V and 8 bases from J, the junction contained 16 bases not matched to a gene. The CDR3 is 17 amino acids. Germline V gives CDR1 SGHTA, CDR2 FQGTGA. The CDR3 coding sequence is TGTGCCAGCAGCCCACGAATATCTAGCGGGGCCAAGGATGAGCAGTTCTTC. It specifies CASSPRISSGAKDEQFF.

The rearrangement uses TRBV7-8 and TRBJ2-2, with 8 positions matching TRBD2. The CDR3 totals 16 residues. V shed 3 bases, J shed 8 bases, and the junction held 11 bases outside the gene matches. Germline lookup yields CDR1 SGHVS and CDR2 FQNEAQ. The CDR3 loop is CASSLGLGNQWGELFF. Here the CDR3 DNA reads TGTGCCAGCAGCTTGGGACTAGGGAACCAATGGGGGGAGCTGTTTTTT.

The chain employs TRBV2 and TRBJ2-1; D not resolved. The CDR3 runs to 11 residues. Germline V gene data show CDR1 as SNHLY and CDR2 as FYNNEI. V lost 3 bases to trimming and J lost 13 bases, with 10 bases between them. The CDR3 is CASSDGPRQFF. CDR3 DNA sequence: TGTGCCAGCAGTGATGGGCCCCGTCAGTTCTTC.

CDR3 residues: CASSFQARRYEQYF. The CDR3 bases are TGTGCCAGCAGTTTTCAGGCCCGGAGGTACGAGCAGTACTTC. The gene calls are TRBV28 and TRBJ2-7; TRBD2 might be the D (5 bases). V was cut by 3 bases and J by 4 bases, with 13 bases left in between. There are 14 residues in the CDR3. The germline CDR1 and CDR2 sequences are MDHEN and SYDVKM.

V is TRBV5-1 and J is TRBJ2-7, with D possibly matching TRBD2 (6 bases). V was clipped by 3 bases and J by 5 bases, with 21 bases between them. The CDR3 covers 16 residues. The V gene's germline CDR1 is SGHRS and CDR2 YFSETQ. CDR3 sequence: CASSYKAPGSRDEQYF. The CDR3 DNA is TGCGCCAGCAGCTATAAGGCTCCCGGGAGTCGGGACGAGCAGTACTTC. Combining the CDR3 with reference TRBV5-1 and TRBJ2-7 gives the whole variable domain KAGVTQTPRYLIKTRGQQVTLSCSPISGHRSVSWYQQTPGQGLQFLFEYFSETQRNKGNFPGRFSGRQFSNSRSEMNVSTLELGDSALYLCASSYKAPGSRDEQYFGPGTRLTVT.

The chain links TRBV10-2 to TRBJ2-7; the D gene is possibly TRBD2 (5 bases). Germline assignment: CDR1 WSHSY and CDR2 SAAADI. Trimming pared 10 bases from V and 5 bases from J, leaving 18 bases between. The CDR3 is 13 amino acids. The DNA for the CDR3 is TGCGCCACCAGGACTCTTGATGTAAACGAGCAGTACTTC. Translating it yields CATRTLDVNEQYF.

The chain joins TRBV7-9 to TRBJ2-2, with 8 bases matching TRBD1. The CDR3 sequence is 13 residues long. The germline CDR1 and CDR2 sequences are SEHNR and FQNEAQ (reference sequence). Here the CDR3 DNA reads TGTTCCGCTGGACAGGGCAGCACCGGGGAGCTGTTTTTT. This translates into CSAGQGSTGELFF.

The J gene is TRBJ2-5, the V gene TRBV7-3; TRBD1 agrees at 7 bases. Trimming cost V 4 bases and J 6 bases; bases outside gene matches: 5. Germline V gives CDR1 SGHTA, CDR2 FQGTGA. This CDR3 is built from 13 residues. The CDR3 sequence is CASSYTGAKTQYF. The CDR3 region has the DNA TGTGCCAGCAGCTACACAGGGGCCAAGACCCAGTACTTC.

V gene TRBV9 combines with J gene TRBJ2-3; 8 bases match TRBD2. This CDR3 contains 16 residues. Germline CDR1 is SGDLS and CDR2 is YYNGEE. Trimming removed 4 bases from V and 0 bases from J; junction bases left unmatched: 7. This CDR3 reads CASSPLGGGSTDTQYF. The CDR3 DNA follows: TGTGCCAGCAGCCCCCTCGGGGGGGGGAGCACAGATACGCAGTATTTT. Full variable domain (remainder filled in from reference TRBV9 and TRBJ2-3): DSGVTQTPKHLITATGQRVTLRCSPRSGDLSVYWYQQSLDQGLQFLIQYYNGEERAKGNILERFSAQQFPDLHSELNLSSLELGDSALYFCASSPLGGGSTDTQYFGPGTRLTVL.

This chain joins TRBV30 and TRBJ1-1; D is perhaps TRBD1 (6 bases). V was clipped by 7 bases and J by 0 bases, with 18 bases between them. The CDR3 runs to 15 residues. From germline, CDR1 is GTSNPN and CDR2 SVGIG (reference sequence). The CDR3 DNA follows: TGTGCCTATATTTCCCTCAGGGACATGAACACTGAAGCTTTCTTT. Amino acids: CAYISLRDMNTEAFF.

A few counts support this clone. This chain links TRBV19 with TRBJ1-2, with unresolved D. Looked up from germline, CDR1 is LNHDA and CDR2 is SQIVND (reference sequence). This CDR3 has 14 amino acids. Trimming left V 3 bases short and J 0 bases short, with 8 bases between. This chain's CDR3 is CASSMAGTNYGYTF. In nucleotides, the CDR3 is TGTGCCAGTAGTATGGCAGGAACTAACTATGGCTACACCTTC.

As regards this clone: This same CDR3 is encoded by further DNA sequences in the sample. The V call is TRBV30, the J call TRBJ1-1, with D possibly matching TRBD1 (6 bases). Per germline, CDR1 GTSNPN and CDR2 SVGIG (reference sequence). This CDR3 has 12 amino acids. The germline V and J ends were trimmed by 3 bases and 5 bases, with 10 bases remaining between them. The CDR3 DNA reads TGTGCCTGGAGCTGGGACACAACTGAAGCTTTCTTT. It codes for CAWSWDTTEAFF.

The J gene is TRBJ2-1, the V gene TRBV28, with 11 nucleotides matching TRBD2. Germline CDR1 MDHEN, CDR2 SYDVKM. Losses at the gene ends were 6 bases for V and 8 bases for J; bases not matched to a gene: 9. The CDR3 spans 15 residues. The CDR3 nucleotides read TGTGCCAGCAGCATAGCGGGGGGGCTCATAGATGAGCAGTTCTTC. Protein: CASSIAGGLIDEQFF.

The chain combines TRBV5-1 with TRBJ2-2; the D gene is possibly TRBD2 (5 bases). CDR1 SGHRS and CDR2 YFSETQ come from the germline V gene. V was clipped by 0 bases and J by 3 bases, with 12 bases between them. The CDR3 is made up of 16 amino acids. The CDR3 is CASSLEGVRDTGELFF. CDR3 coding DNA: TGCGCCAGCAGCTTGGAGGGAGTAAGGGACACCGGGGAGCTGTTTTTT.

The chain recombines TRBV5-4 with TRBJ2-1; 11 bases align to TRBD2. The CDR3 spans 17 residues. V dropped 0 bases and J dropped 7; count of bases not matched to a gene: 9. The germline CDR1 and CDR2 sequences are SGHNT and YYREEE (reference sequence). The CDR3 nucleotides read TGTGCCAGCAGCTTGGTATGGTTAGCGGGAGGGTTAAATGAGCAGTTCTTC. It is translated as CASSLVWLAGGLNEQFF. The entire variable domain, with the rest obtained from reference TRBV5-4 and TRBJ2-1, is as follows: ETGVTQSPTHLIKTRGQQVTLRCSSQSGHNTVSWYQQALGQGPQFIFQYYREEENGRGNFPPRFSGLQFPNYSSELNVNALELDDSALYLCASSLVWLAGGLNEQFFGPGTRLTVL.

V usage is TRBV7-2 and J usage is TRBJ2-7; no definite D call. From germline, CDR1 is SGHTA and CDR2 FQGNSA. The CDR3 consists of 13 residues. Trimming shortened V by 6 bases and J by 6 bases, and 15 bases separated the two germline ends. Here the CDR3 DNA reads TGTGCCAGCAGTGACCCCGGGTTAGGCGAGCAGTACTTC. The encoded protein is CASSDPGLGEQYF.

In its sample, this clone was seen a few times. The chain recombines TRBV19 with TRBJ1-2, with 8 bases fitting TRBD1. The CDR3 consists of 15 residues. V was pared by 3 bases and J by 4 bases, with 7 bases of the junction left unmatched. Germline V gives CDR1 LNHDA, CDR2 SQIVND (reference sequence). The CDR3 spells CASSIGTGNTYGYTF. CDR3 in DNA: TGTGCCAGTAGTATCGGGACAGGAAACACCTATGGCTACACCTTC.

This clone came up a few times. The genes are TRBV5-1 and TRBJ1-3, with D unclear. V shed 0 bases and J shed 4 bases, with 11 bases lying between them. The germline V gene encodes CDR1 SGHRS and CDR2 YFSETQ. This CDR3 is 15 amino acids long. CDR3: CASSLESRRGNTIYF. CDR3 coding DNA: TGCGCCAGCAGCTTGGAGTCTAGACGGGGAAACACCATATATTTT.

The CDR3 is CASSEQGEKLFF. The CDR3 DNA sequence: TGTGCCAGCAGCGAACAGGGGGAAAAACTGTTTTTT. The rearrangement uses TRBV6-1 and TRBJ1-4, with 7 bases identical to TRBD1. The trim removed 6 bases at V and 8 bases at J, leaving 3 bases unmatched. Germline V gene lookup returns CDR1 MNHNS and CDR2 SASEGT. This CDR3 region has 12 residues.

J is TRBJ1-5 and V is TRBV28, with a possible D match to TRBD1 (5 bases). Trimming shortened V by 6 bases and J by 0 bases, and 15 bases separated the two germline ends. Looked up from germline, CDR1 is MDHEN and CDR2 is SYDVKM. The CDR3 loop spans 16 amino acids. The CDR3 region has the DNA TGTGCCAGCAGACCCAGGGCCAGCTATAGCAATCAGCCCCAGCATTTT. As protein: CASRPRASYSNQPQHF.

The CDR3 is CASSPAGGSTDTQYF. CDR3 nucleotide sequence: TGTGCCAGCAGTCCGGCGGGGGGGAGCACAGATACGCAGTATTTT. The chain couples TRBV2 to TRBJ2-3, with 9 bases matching TRBD2. The CDR3 loop spans 15 amino acids. Germline CDR1 SNHLY, CDR2 FYNNEI. V shed 5 bases, J shed 0 bases, and the junction held 3 bases outside the gene matches.

This chain joins TRBV15 and TRBJ2-1; D is undetermined. This CDR3 is 15 amino acids long. Germline lookup yields CDR1 LNHNV and CDR2 YYDKDF (reference sequence). Trimming took 3 bases from V and 10 from J, leaving 19 bases between them. The CDR3 DNA is TGTGCCACCAGCAGCTCGGGTACCCTGGTCCGCGAGCAGTTCTTC. Translated: CATSSSGTLVREQFF.

In regard to this clone: One end of the junction fails to match germline, which may point to a read error. The chain joins TRBV7-9 to TRBJ1-2; D is ambiguous. Germline CDR1 is SEHNR and CDR2 is FQNEAQ (reference sequence). The CDR3 is 11 amino acids. As DNA, the CDR3 is TGTTCCAGCAGCTTAGGGAGCGGCTACACCTTC. Translating gives CSSSLGSGYTF.

V is TRBV29-1 and J is TRBJ2-7; D may be TRBD1 (5 bases). Germline CDR1 reads SQVTM; CDR2 reads ANQGSEA. The length of the CDR3 is 13 residues. V was cut by 4 bases and J by 6 bases, with 16 bases left in between. Here the CDR3 DNA reads TGCAGCGTTGTAGGCCAGGGCAATAGCGAGCAGTACTTC. This translates into CSVVGQGNSEQYF.

This chain connects TRBV7-9 to TRBJ2-1; 9 nucleotides match TRBD2. J was trimmed by 4 bases and V by 1 base; bases with no gene match: 5. Per the germline V gene, CDR1 is SEHNR and CDR2 is FQNEAQ (reference sequence). The CDR3 loop spans 16 amino acids. CDR3 loop: CASSLDLAGLYNEQFF. DNA of the CDR3: TGTGCCAGCAGCTTAGACCTAGCGGGACTTTACAATGAGCAGTTCTTC.

V usage is TRBV30 and J usage is TRBJ2-3; unclear D gene. The germline CDR1 and CDR2 sequences are GTSNPN and SVGIG (reference sequence). Trimming shortened V by 0 bases and J by 4 bases, and 8 bases separated the two germline ends. The CDR3 consists of 13 residues. The CDR3 DNA reads as TGTGCCTGGAGTGTGCCGGGTGCAGATACGCAGTATTTT. Residues: CAWSVPGADTQYF. The full variable domain, in which reference TRBV30 and TRBJ2-3 provide the parts outside the CDR3, is SQTIHQWPATLVQPVGSPLSLECTVEGTSNPNLYWYRQAAGRGLQLLFYSVGIGQISSEVPQNLSASRPQDRQFILSSKKLLLSDSGFYLCAWSVPGADTQYFGPGTRLTVL.

V usage is TRBV28 and J usage is TRBJ1-2; TRBD1 matches 9 bases. The germline gives CDR1 MDHEN, CDR2 SYDVKM. Trimming cost V 7 bases and J 6 bases; bases outside gene matches: 9. The CDR3 runs 14 residues. The CDR3 spells CASTSPGQGDGYTF. CDR3 nucleotide sequence: TGTGCCAGCACTTCGCCGGGACAGGGAGATGGCTACACCTTC.

V gene TRBV9 combines with J gene TRBJ1-2; D uncertain. The germline CDR1 and CDR2 sequences are SGDLS and YYNGEE. The CDR3 covers 14 residues. The V end was cut by 6 bases, the J end by 3 bases, with 15 bases between. The CDR3 spells CASTLASLDYGYTF. In nucleotides, the CDR3 is TGTGCCAGCACCTTGGCGTCGCTAGACTATGGCTACACCTTC.